Listed below are T cell receptor beta chains from one sample, sequenced in a study of response to subunit inactivated influenza vaccine. A single record per CDR3 protein comes from TCRdb applying MiXCR to the RT-PCR reads. This table has 500,000 to 600,000 distinct CDR3 sequences, around 11% appearing once. These data were likewise used in another study, on T cells expressing NK-cell markers.

The sequenced sample was PBMCs from blood, obtained on the day of vaccination. Receptors originate from a man between 50 and 59 years old who received an inactivated influenza vaccine. Both conserved end residues are part of each CDR3. D genes are given only for firm matches. Expanded clones are given a class, and other clones once, few, many or no size at all.

V gene: TRBV24-1; J gene: TRBJ2-2; clone size: many; D gene: NA; CDR3 protein: CATSDFGLVGTGELFF; CDR3 DNA: TGTGCCACCAGTGATTTTGGGCTAGTTGGCACCGGGGAGCTGTTTTTT
V gene: TRBV7-2; J gene: TRBJ1-4; clone size: few; D gene: NA; CDR3 protein: CASSQAGYGTVNEKLFF; CDR3 DNA: TGTGCCAGCAGCCAGGCGGGATACGGGACGGTTAATGAAAAACTGTTTTTT
V gene: TRBV6-2/TRBV6-3; J gene: TRBJ2-5; clone size: NA; D gene: TRBD2; CDR3 protein: CASSYSSREGLKTQYF; CDR3 DNA: TGTGCCAGCAGTTACTCGTCGCGGGAGGGTTTAAAGACCCAGTACTTC
V gene: TRBV18; J gene: TRBJ2-5; clone size: NA; D gene: TRBD1; CDR3 protein: CASSPPTGAGLATQYF; CDR3 DNA: TGTGCCAGCTCACCACCCACAGGGGCTGGATTAGCGACCCAGTACTTC
V gene: TRBV9; J gene: TRBJ1-2; clone size: many; D gene: NA; CDR3 protein: CASSAHNYGYTF; CDR3 DNA: TGTGCCAGCAGCGCGCACAACTATGGCTACACCTTC
V gene: TRBV5-1; J gene: TRBJ2-7; clone size: many; D gene: NA; CDR3 protein: CASSFDPTYEQYF; CDR3 DNA: TGCGCCAGCAGCTTTGACCCTACCTACGAGCAGTACTTC
V gene: TRBV4-3; J gene: TRBJ2-3; clone size: few; D gene: TRBD2; CDR3 protein: CASSRGGAYTDTQYF; CDR3 DNA: TGCGCCAGCAGCCGCGGGGGGGCATACACAGATACGCAGTATTTT
V gene: TRBV12-3/TRBV12-4; J gene: TRBJ2-3; clone size: few; D gene: NA; CDR3 protein: CASSRGGSDTQYF; CDR3 DNA: TGTGCCAGCAGCCGTGGGGGGTCGGATACGCAGTATTTT
V gene: TRBV18; J gene: TRBJ1-2; clone size: few; D gene: TRBD1; CDR3 protein: CASSLKDRGGRGYTF; CDR3 DNA: TGTGCCAGCTCACTAAAGGACAGGGGCGGCCGTGGCTACACCTTC
V gene: TRBV12-3/TRBV12-4; J gene: TRBJ2-5; clone size: NA; D gene: NA; CDR3 protein: CASTGTVQETQYF; CDR3 DNA: TGTGCCAGCACCGGGACGGTTCAAGAGACCCAGTACTTC
V gene: TRBV6-2/TRBV6-3; J gene: TRBJ2-1; clone size: NA; D gene: NA; CDR3 protein: CASMPSGGGYNEQFF; CDR3 DNA: TGTGCCAGCATGCCTAGCGGAGGGGGATACAATGAGCAGTTCTTC
V gene: TRBV29-1; J gene: TRBJ1-2; clone size: NA; D gene: TRBD1; CDR3 protein: CSVERGQGVKSMRGYTF; CDR3 DNA: TGCAGCGTTGAAAGGGGACAGGGGGTCAAATCGATGCGTGGCTACACCTTC
V gene: TRBV15; J gene: TRBJ2-6; clone size: few; D gene: TRBD1; CDR3 protein: CATSRTGALTF; CDR3 DNA: TGTGCCACCAGCAGAACAGGGGCCCTGACTTTC
V gene: TRBV11-1; J gene: TRBJ2-3; clone size: few; D gene: NA; CDR3 protein: CASIDKLARLTHTDTQYF; CDR3 DNA: TGTGCCAGCATCGATAAGTTGGCGCGGTTAACCCACACAGATACGCAGTATTTT
V gene: TRBV7-2; J gene: TRBJ1-4; clone size: NA; D gene: TRBD1; CDR3 protein: CASSWGTGEEKLFF; CDR3 DNA: TGTGCCAGCAGCTGGGGGACAGGGGAAGAAAAACTGTTTTTT
V gene: TRBV5-1; J gene: TRBJ2-1; clone size: many; D gene: NA; CDR3 protein: CASRQNLAGNRRGEQFF; CDR3 DNA: TGCGCCAGCAGACAGAACTTAGCGGGCAACAGGAGGGGGGAGCAGTTCTTC
V gene: TRBV7-6; J gene: TRBJ2-7; clone size: NA; D gene: NA; CDR3 protein: CASSSRRTAAGYEQYF; CDR3 DNA: TGTGCCAGCAGCTCCAGAAGGACCGCAGCCGGGTACGAGCAGTACTTC
V gene: TRBV7-2; J gene: TRBJ2-3; clone size: NA; D gene: TRBD2; CDR3 protein: CASSSQAGGGRDTQYF; CDR3 DNA: TGTGCCAGCAGCTCCCAGGCGGGAGGGGGGAGAGATACGCAGTATTTT
V gene: TRBV12-3/TRBV12-4; J gene: TRBJ2-5; clone size: many; D gene: NA; CDR3 protein: CASSLGPAGETQYF; CDR3 DNA: TGTGCCAGCAGTCTCGGCCCCGCGGGAGAGACCCAGTACTTC
V gene: TRBV24-1; J gene: TRBJ2-5; clone size: NA; D gene: TRBD1; CDR3 protein: CATSDGDRAFQETQYF; CDR3 DNA: TGTGCCACCAGTGACGGGGACAGGGCGTTCCAAGAGACCCAGTACTTC
V gene: TRBV4-3; J gene: TRBJ2-1; clone size: NA; D gene: TRBD1; CDR3 protein: CASSQAHRGPYPPYNEQFF; CDR3 DNA: TGCGCCAGCAGCCAAGCCCACAGGGGTCCCTACCCCCCCTACAATGAGCAGTTCTTC
V gene: TRBV4-3; J gene: TRBJ1-5; clone size: few; D gene: NA; CDR3 protein: CASSEGVVGNQPQHF; CDR3 DNA: TGCGCCAGCAGCGAAGGGGTCGTCGGCAATCAGCCCCAGCATTTT
V gene: TRBV27; J gene: TRBJ1-1; clone size: few; D gene: NA; CDR3 protein: CASRSGRQDTEAFF; CDR3 DNA: TGTGCCAGCAGGTCAGGGCGTCAGGACACTGAAGCTTTCTTT
V gene: TRBV3-1; J gene: TRBJ2-2; clone size: NA; D gene: NA; CDR3 protein: CASSPPPAGELFF; CDR3 DNA: TGTGCCAGCAGCCCCCCTCCGGCCGGGGAGCTGTTTTTT
V gene: TRBV5-1; J gene: TRBJ2-3; clone size: many; D gene: TRBD2; CDR3 protein: CASSRGGQRDTQYF; CDR3 DNA: TGCGCCAGCAGCCGCGGGGGGCAGAGAGATACGCAGTATTTT
V gene: TRBV20-1; J gene: TRBJ2-1; clone size: many; D gene: NA; CDR3 protein: CSARPLRLANEQFF; CDR3 DNA: TGCAGTGCTAGACCCCTTCGGCTGGCAAATGAGCAGTTCTTC
V gene: TRBV5-6; J gene: TRBJ2-5; clone size: NA; D gene: NA; CDR3 protein: CASSLVQQETQYF; CDR3 DNA: TGTGCCAGCAGCTTGGTCCAGCAAGAGACCCAGTACTTC
V gene: TRBV9; J gene: TRBJ2-1; clone size: NA; D gene: TRBD2; CDR3 protein: CASSVPSGGSYNEQFF; CDR3 DNA: TGTGCCAGCAGCGTTCCTAGCGGGGGGTCCTACAATGAGCAGTTCTTC
V gene: TRBV5-1; J gene: TRBJ2-5; clone size: NA; D gene: NA; CDR3 protein: CASSLFYVERETQYF; CDR3 DNA: TGCGCCAGCAGCTTGTTTTACGTAGAAAGGGAGACCCAGTACTTC
V gene: TRBV5-5; J gene: TRBJ1-4; clone size: few; D gene: NA; CDR3 protein: CASSSVPKEKLFF; CDR3 DNA: TGTGCCAGCAGCTCGGTCCCTAAGGAAAAACTGTTTTTT
V gene: TRBV28; J gene: TRBJ1-5; clone size: NA; D gene: NA; CDR3 protein: CAVMSVISQPQHF; CDR3 DNA: TGTGCCGTTATGTCGGTTATTAGTCAGCCCCAGCATTTT
V gene: TRBV15; J gene: TRBJ1-1; clone size: NA; D gene: NA; CDR3 protein: CATSRVPAVNTEAFF; CDR3 DNA: TGTGCCACCAGCAGAGTACCGGCGGTGAACACTGAAGCTTTCTTT
V gene: TRBV14; J gene: TRBJ1-1; clone size: few; D gene: NA; CDR3 protein: CASSRGQPKNTEAFF; CDR3 DNA: TGTGCCAGCAGCCGAGGACAGCCTAAGAACACTGAAGCTTTCTTT
V gene: TRBV2; J gene: TRBJ2-7; clone size: few; D gene: NA; CDR3 protein: CASIRDPSNSYEQYF; CDR3 DNA: TGTGCCAGCATCAGGGACCCATCAAACTCCTACGAGCAGTACTTC
V gene: TRBV7-9; J gene: TRBJ2-7; clone size: few; D gene: NA; CDR3 protein: CASSLGLGIGEQYF; CDR3 DNA: TGTGCCAGCAGCTTAGGGTTGGGTATTGGTGAGCAGTACTTC
V gene: TRBV7-9; J gene: TRBJ1-5; clone size: many; D gene: NA; CDR3 protein: CASSLGGQPQHF; CDR3 DNA: TGTGCCAGCAGCTTAGGAGGTCAGCCCCAGCATTTT
V gene: TRBV27; J gene: TRBJ2-1; clone size: many; D gene: TRBD2; CDR3 protein: CASSLKGGGTPEQFF; CDR3 DNA: TGTGCCAGCAGTTTAAAAGGCGGGGGGACCCCTGAGCAGTTCTTC
V gene: TRBV20-1; J gene: TRBJ2-7; clone size: NA; D gene: NA; CDR3 protein: CSASNREIDEQYF; CDR3 DNA: TGCAGTGCTTCAAACCGGGAAATCGACGAGCAGTACTTC
V gene: TRBV12-3/TRBV12-4; J gene: TRBJ2-7; clone size: many; D gene: NA; CDR3 protein: CASSFIYEQYF; CDR3 DNA: TGTGCCAGCAGTTTCATTTACGAGCAGTACTTC